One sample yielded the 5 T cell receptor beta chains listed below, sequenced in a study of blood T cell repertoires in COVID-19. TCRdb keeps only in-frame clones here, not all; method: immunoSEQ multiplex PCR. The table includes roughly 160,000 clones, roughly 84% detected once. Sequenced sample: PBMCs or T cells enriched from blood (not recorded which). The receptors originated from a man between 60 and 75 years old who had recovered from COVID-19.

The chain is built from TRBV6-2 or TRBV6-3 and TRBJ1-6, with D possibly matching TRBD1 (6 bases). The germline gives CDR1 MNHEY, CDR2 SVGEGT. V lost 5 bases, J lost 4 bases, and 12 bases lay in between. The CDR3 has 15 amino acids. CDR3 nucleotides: TGTGCCAGCAGTCTCCCGGACAGTTATAATTCACCCCTCCACTTT. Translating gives CASSLPDSYNSPLHF.

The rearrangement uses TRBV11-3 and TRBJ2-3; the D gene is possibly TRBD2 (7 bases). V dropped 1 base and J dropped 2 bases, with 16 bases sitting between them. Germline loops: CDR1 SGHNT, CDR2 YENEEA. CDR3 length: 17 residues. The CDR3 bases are TGTGCCAGCAGCTTAGGGGGGGGCAGCTGGGACACAGATACGCAGTATTTT. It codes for CASSLGGGSWDTDTQYF.

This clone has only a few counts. CDR3 sequence (DNA): TGCAGCGTTGGGGGACTAGCGGTAAGCTCCTACGAGCAGTACTTC. It encodes CSVGGLAVSSYEQYF. The rearrangement joins TRBV29-1 to TRBJ2-7; 11 nucleotides align to TRBD2. From germline, CDR1 is SQVTM and CDR2 ANQGSEA. There are 15 residues in the CDR3. The V segment lost 4 bases and the J segment 0 bases; nucleotides outside the gene matches: 5.

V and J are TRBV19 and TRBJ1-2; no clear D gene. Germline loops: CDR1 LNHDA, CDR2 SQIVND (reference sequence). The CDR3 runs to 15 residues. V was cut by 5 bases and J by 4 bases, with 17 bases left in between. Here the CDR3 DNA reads TGTGCCAGTAGTCCGCGGGGAGAGTTTGGCTATGGCTACACCTTC. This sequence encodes CASSPRGEFGYGYTF.

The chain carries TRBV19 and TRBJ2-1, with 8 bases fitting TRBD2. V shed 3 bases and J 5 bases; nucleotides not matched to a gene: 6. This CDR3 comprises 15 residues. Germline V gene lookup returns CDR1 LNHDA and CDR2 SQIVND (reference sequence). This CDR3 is CASSIIGGADNEQFF. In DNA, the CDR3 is TGTGCCAGTAGTATTATCGGGGGGGCAGACAATGAGCAGTTCTTC. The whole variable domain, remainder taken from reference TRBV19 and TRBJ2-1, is DGGITQSPKYLFRKEGQNVTLSCEQNLNHDAMYWYRQDPGQGLRLIYYSQIVNDFQKGDIAEGYSVSREKKESFPLTVTSAQKNPTAFYLCASSIIGGADNEQFFGPGTRLTVL.